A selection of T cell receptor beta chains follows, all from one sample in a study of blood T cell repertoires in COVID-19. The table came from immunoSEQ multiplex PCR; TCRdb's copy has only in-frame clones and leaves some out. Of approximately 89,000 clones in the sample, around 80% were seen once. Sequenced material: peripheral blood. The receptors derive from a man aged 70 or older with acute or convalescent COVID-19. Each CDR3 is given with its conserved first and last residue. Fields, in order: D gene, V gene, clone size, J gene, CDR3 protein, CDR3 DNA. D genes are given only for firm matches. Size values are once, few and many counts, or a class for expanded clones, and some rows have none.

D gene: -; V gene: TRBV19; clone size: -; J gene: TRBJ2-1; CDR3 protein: CASSIALATDEQFF; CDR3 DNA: TGTGCCAGTAGTATCGCGTTAGCGACCGATGAGCAGTTCTTC
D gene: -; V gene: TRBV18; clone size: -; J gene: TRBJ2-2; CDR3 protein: CASSPDINTGELFF; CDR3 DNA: TGTGCCAGCTCACCGGACATAAACACCGGGGAGCTGTTTTTT
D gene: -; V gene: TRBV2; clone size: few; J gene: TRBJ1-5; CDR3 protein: CASGAGGNQPQHF; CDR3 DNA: TGTGCCAGCGGGGCTGGGGGCAATCAGCCCCAGCATTTT
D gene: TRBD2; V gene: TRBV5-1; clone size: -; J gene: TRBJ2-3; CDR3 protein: CASSLGLAGASTDTQYF; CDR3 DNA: TGCGCCAGCAGCTTGGGACTAGCGGGGGCTAGCACAGATACGCAGTATTTT
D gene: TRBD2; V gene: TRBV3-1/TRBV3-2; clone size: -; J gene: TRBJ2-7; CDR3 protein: CASSLGLAANEQYF; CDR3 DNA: TGTGCCAGCAGCCTGGGACTAGCGGCGAACGAGCAGTACTTC
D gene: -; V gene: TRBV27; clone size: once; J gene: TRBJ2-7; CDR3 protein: CASSLWGQLSYEQYF; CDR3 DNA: TGTGCCAGCAGTTTATGGGGGCAGCTCTCCTACGAGCAGTACTTC
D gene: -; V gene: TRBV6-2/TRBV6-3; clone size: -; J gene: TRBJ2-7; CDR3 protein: CASSLGTFPQYEQYF; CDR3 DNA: TGTGCCAGCAGCCTCGGGACTTTTCCACAATACGAGCAGTACTTC
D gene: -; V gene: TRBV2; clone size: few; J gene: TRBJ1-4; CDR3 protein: CASRWGQGLSNEKLFF; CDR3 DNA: TGTGCCAGCAGGTGGGGGCAGGGGTTGAGTAATGAAAAACTGTTTTTT
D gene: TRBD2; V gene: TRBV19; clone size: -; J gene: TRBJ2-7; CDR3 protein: CASRGTSEAYEQYF; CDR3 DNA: TGTGCCAGTAGGGGGACTAGCGAAGCCTACGAGCAGTACTTC
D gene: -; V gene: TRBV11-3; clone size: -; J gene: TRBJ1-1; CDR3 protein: CASGLQGNTEAFF; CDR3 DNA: TGTGCCAGCGGATTACAGGGGAACACTGAAGCTTTCTTT
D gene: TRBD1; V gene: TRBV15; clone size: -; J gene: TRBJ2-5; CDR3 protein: CATQGETGAPRGWETQYF; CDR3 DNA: TGTGCCACCCAGGGCGAGACAGGGGCCCCTCGCGGGTGGGAGACCCAGTACTTC
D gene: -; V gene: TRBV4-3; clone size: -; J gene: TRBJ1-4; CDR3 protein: CASSRAGQVATNEKLFF; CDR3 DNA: TGCGCCAGCAGTCGAGCTGGCCAGGTGGCAACTAATGAAAAACTGTTTTTT
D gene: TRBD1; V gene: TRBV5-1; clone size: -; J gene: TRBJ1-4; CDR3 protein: CASSLGNRGQGEKLFF; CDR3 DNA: TGCGCCAGCAGCTTGGGGAACAGGGGGCAAGGCGAAAAACTGTTTTTT
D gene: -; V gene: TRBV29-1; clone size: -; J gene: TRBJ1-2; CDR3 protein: CSVGTGPPYGYTF; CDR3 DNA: TGCAGCGTTGGAACAGGGCCACCCTATGGCTACACCTTC
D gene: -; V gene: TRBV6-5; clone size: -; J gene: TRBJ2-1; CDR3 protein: CASSRLGREQFF; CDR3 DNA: TGTGCCAGCAGTCGTTTAGGGAGAGAGCAGTTCTTC
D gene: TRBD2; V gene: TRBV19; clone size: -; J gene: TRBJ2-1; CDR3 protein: CASSIGTSYNEQFF; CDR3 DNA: TGTGCCAGTAGTATCGGGACTAGCTACAATGAGCAGTTCTTC
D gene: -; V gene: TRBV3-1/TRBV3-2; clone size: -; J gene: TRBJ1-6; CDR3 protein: CASSQGRNSPLHF; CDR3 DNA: TGTGCCAGCAGCCAAGGGCGGAATTCACCCCTCCACTTT
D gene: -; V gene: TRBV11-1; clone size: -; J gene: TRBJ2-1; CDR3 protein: CASSLYSGYNEQFF; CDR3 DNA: TGTGCCAGCAGCTTATACTCAGGATACAATGAGCAGTTCTTC
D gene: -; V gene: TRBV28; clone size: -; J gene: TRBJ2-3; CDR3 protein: CASTPPHDWGPVESNF; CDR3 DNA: TGTGCCAGCACCCCTCCCCATGACTGGGGCCCGGTGGAAAGTAATTTT
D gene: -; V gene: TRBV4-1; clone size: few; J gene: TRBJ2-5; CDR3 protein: CASSRGLAAMGETQYF; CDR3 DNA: TGCGCCAGCAGCCGGGGGCTAGCTGCCATGGGGGAGACCCAGTACTTC
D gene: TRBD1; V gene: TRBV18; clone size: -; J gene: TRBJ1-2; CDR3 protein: CASSESDRASNYGYTF; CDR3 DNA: TGTGCCAGCTCCGAGTCGGACAGGGCTTCGAACTATGGCTACACCTTC
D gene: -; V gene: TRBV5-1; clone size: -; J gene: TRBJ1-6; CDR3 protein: CASSLDPVNSYNSPLHF; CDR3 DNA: TGCGCCAGCAGCTTGGATCCCGTTAACTCCTATAATTCACCCCTCCACTTT
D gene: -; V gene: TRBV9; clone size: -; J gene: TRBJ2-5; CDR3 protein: CASSGVRVTETQYF; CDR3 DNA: TGTGCCAGCAGCGGAGTCAGGGTAACAGAGACCCAGTACTTC
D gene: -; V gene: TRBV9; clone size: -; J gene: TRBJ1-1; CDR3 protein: CASSVSPSDAPEAFF; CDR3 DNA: TGTGCCAGCAGCGTATCACCTTCAGATGCTCCTGAAGCTTTCTTT
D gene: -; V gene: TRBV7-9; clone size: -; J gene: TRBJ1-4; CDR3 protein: CASSLVLAGENEKLFF; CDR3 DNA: TGTGCCAGCAGCTTAGTACTGGCAGGCGAAAATGAAAAACTGTTTTTT
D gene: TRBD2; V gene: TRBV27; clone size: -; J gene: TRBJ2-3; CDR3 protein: CASSPRTSGRGDTQYF; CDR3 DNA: TGTGCCAGCAGTCCGAGGACTAGCGGGAGGGGGGATACGCAGTATTTT
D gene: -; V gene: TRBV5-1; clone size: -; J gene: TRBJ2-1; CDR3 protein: CASTVRGKAYNEQFF; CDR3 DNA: TGCGCCAGCACAGTGAGGGGGAAAGCCTACAATGAGCAGTTCTTC
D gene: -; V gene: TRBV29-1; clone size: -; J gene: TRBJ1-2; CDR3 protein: CSVENRERSYGYTF; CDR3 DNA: TGCAGCGTTGAAAACAGGGAACGTTCCTATGGCTACACCTTC
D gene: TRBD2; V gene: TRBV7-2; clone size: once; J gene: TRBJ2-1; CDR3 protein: CASSRTSGRQNEQFF; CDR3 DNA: TGTGCCAGCAGCAGGACGAGCGGGAGGCAAAATGAGCAGTTCTTC
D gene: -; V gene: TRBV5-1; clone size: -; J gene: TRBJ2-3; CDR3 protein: CASSLADRSTDTQYF; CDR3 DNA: TGCGCCAGCAGCTTGGCTGACAGAAGCACAGATACGCAGTATTTT
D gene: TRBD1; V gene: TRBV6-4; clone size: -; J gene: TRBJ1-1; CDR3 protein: CASSAFRGTEAFF; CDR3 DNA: TGTGCCAGCAGTGCATTCAGGGGGACCGAAGCTTTCTTT
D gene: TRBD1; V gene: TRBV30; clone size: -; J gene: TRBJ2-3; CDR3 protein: CAWSRQGSDTQYF; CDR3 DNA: TGTGCCTGGAGCCGACAGGGGTCAGATACGCAGTATTTT
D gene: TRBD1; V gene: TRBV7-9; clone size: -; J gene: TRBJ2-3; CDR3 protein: CASSRPGQGTDTQYF; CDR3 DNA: TGTGCCAGCAGCCGCCCGGGACAGGGCACAGATACGCAGTATTTT
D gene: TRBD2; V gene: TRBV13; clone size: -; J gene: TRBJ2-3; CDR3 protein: CASSLGVAGFSTDTQYF; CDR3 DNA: TGTGCCAGCAGCTTGGGGGTAGCGGGGTTTAGCACAGATACGCAGTATTTT
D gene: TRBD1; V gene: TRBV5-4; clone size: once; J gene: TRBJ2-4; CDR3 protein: CASSPGQENIQYF; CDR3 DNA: TGTGCCAGCAGCCCGGGACAGGAAAACATTCAGTACTTC
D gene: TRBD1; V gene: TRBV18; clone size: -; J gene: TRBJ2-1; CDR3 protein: CASHDRASYNEQFF; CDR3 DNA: TGTGCCAGCCACGACAGGGCCTCCTACAATGAGCAGTTCTTC
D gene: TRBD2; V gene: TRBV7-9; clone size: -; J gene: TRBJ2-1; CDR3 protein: CASSWDPNSGSYNEQFF; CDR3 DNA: TGTGCCAGCAGCTGGGACCCAAACAGCGGGAGCTACAATGAGCAGTTCTTC
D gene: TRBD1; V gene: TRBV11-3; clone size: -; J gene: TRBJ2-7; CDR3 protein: CASSSSTGVYEQYF; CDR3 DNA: TGTGCCAGCAGCTCGTCGACAGGGGTCTACGAGCAGTACTTC
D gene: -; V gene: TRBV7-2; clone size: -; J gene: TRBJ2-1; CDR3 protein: CARTEIRGYNEQFF; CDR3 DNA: TGTGCCAGGACGGAAATCCGGGGGTACAATGAGCAGTTCTTC
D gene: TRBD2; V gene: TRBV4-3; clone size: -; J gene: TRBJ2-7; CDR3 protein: CASSQARLAGGDEQYF; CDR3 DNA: TGCGCCAGCAGCCAGGCCCGACTAGCGGGAGGGGACGAGCAGTACTTC
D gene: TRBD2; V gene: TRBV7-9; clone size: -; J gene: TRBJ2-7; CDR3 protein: CASSSISPSGSLYEQYF; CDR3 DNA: TGTGCCAGCAGCTCGATCAGCCCTAGCGGGAGTTTATACGAGCAGTACTTC
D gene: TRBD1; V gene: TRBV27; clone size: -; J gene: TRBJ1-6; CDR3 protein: CASSSQQGTTLHF; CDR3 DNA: TGTGCCAGCTCCTCCCAACAGGGGACAACCCTCCACTTT
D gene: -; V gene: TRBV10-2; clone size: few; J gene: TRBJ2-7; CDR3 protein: CATMSPSYEQYF; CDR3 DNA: TGCGCCACTATGAGCCCCTCCTACGAGCAGTACTTC
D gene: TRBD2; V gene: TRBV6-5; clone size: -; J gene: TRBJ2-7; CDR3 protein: CASREREERYEQYF; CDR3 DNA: TGTGCCAGCAGGGAGCGGGAGGAGAGATACGAGCAGTACTTC
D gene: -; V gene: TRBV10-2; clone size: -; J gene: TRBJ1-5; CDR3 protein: CASSESTAGYQPQHF; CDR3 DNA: TGCGCCAGCAGTGAGTCTACGGCAGGATATCAGCCCCAGCATTTT
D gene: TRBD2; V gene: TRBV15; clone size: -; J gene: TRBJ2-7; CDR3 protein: CATSLGGTSSYEQYF; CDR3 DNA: TGTGCCACCAGCTTAGGCGGGACTAGCTCCTACGAGCAGTACTTC
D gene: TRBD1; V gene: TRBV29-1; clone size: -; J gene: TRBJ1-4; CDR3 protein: CSVGQGGTYEKLFF; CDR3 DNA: TGCAGCGTTGGACAGGGCGGGACCTATGAAAAACTGTTTTTT
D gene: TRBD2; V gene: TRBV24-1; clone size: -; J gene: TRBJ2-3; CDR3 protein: CATSAGLAGDTQYF; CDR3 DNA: TGTGCCACCAGTGCGGGACTAGCGGGAGATACGCAGTATTTT
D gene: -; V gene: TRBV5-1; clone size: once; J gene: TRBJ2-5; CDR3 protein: CASSFYGQETQYF; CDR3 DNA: TGCGCCAGCAGCTTCTACGGTCAAGAGACCCAGTACTTC
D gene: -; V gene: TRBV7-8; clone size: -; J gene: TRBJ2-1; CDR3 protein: CASSRTGYNEQFF; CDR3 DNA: TGTGCCAGCAGCCGGACTGGATACAATGAGCAGTTCTTC
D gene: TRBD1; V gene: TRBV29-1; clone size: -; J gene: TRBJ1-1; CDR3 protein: CSARQGMNTEAFF; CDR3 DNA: TGCAGCGCCCGACAGGGGATGAACACTGAAGCTTTCTTT